This T cell receptor beta chain is drawn from a study of blood T cell repertoires in COVID-19. Study in general: COVID-19 samples collected from the United States, Italy and Spain covered acute and convalescent phases. Sample material is recorded as cDNA or gDNA derived from T cells, B-cell-depleted T cells, or PBMCs.

Per germline, CDR1 MDHEN and CDR2 SYDVKM. V was pared by 9 bases and J by 3 bases, with 6 bases of the junction left unmatched. This CDR3 region has 14 residues. Authors' processing steps: Estimates of nucleated cell counts were drawn from the amplification of reference gene primers. The protocol was immunoSEQ multiplex PCR, while the TCRdb copy is restricted to in-frame clones and leaves out a portion. The V and J calls and clone size were taken over from that table, and D and trimming were inferred from the DNA. The data contain 200,000 to 300,000 clones, about 83% of them singletons. Only one count was recorded for this clone.

Material: peripheral blood. The TCR comes from a human donor in a cohort sampled during active COVID-19. This chain uses TRBV28 with TRBJ1-5, with TRBD1 matching 9 bases. The CDR3 loop reads CASSTGGTNQPQHF. The CDR3 DNA reads as TGTGCCAGTTCCACAGGGGGCACCAATCAGCCCCAGCATTTT.